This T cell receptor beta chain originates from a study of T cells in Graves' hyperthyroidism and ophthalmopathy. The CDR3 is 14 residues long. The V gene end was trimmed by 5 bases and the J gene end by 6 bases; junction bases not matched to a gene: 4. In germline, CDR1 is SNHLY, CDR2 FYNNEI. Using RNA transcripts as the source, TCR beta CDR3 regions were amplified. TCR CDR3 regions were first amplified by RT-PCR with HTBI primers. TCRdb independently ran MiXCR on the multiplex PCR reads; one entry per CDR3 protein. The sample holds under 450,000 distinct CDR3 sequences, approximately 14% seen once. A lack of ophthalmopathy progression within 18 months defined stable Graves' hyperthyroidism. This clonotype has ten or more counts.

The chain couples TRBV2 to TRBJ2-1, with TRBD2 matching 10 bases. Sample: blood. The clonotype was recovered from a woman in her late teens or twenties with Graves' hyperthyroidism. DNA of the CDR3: TGTGCCAGCAGTCCTGGACTAGCGGCCAATGAGCAGTTCTTC. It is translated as CASSPGLAANEQFF. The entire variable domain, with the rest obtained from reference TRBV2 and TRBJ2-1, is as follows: EPEVTQTPSHQVTQMGQEVILRCVPISNHLYFYWYRQILGQKVEFLVSFYNNEISEKSEIFDDQFSVERPDGSNFTLKIRSTKLEDSAMYFCASSPGLAANEQFFGPGTRLTVL.